Listed here are 26 T cell receptor beta chains from one sample, sequenced in a study of response to subunit inactivated influenza vaccine. Each CDR3 protein gets one entry after TCRdb re-called the RT-PCR reads with MiXCR. The sample has around 480,000 distinct CDR3 sequences, about 17% seen once. Source: CD4+ T cells sorted from PBMCs, taken less than 30 months after vaccination. Receptors were obtained from a man between 50 and 75 years old who received an inactivated influenza vaccine.

The CDR3: CSALRQGKAFF. CDR3 nucleotides: TGCAGTGCTCTCCGACAGGGAAAAGCTTTCTTT. The chain uses TRBV20-1 and TRBJ1-1; 7 nucleotides align to TRBD1. The CDR3 covers 11 residues. V was clipped by 5 bases and J by 9 bases; unmatched bases: 6. Germline V gene sequence: CDR1 DFQATT, CDR2 SNEGSKA (reference sequence).

CDR3 coding DNA: TGTGCCAGCAGCATAAGGACAGGGGGAGAGTACGAGCAGTACTTC. Amino acids: CASSIRTGGEYEQYF. The chain recombines TRBV7-6 with TRBJ2-7; 10 nucleotides align to TRBD1. V shed 5 bases and J 4 bases; nucleotides not matched to a gene: 8. Germline loops: CDR1 SGHVS, CDR2 FNYEAQ. The CDR3 spans 15 residues.

The rearrangement uses TRBV28 and TRBJ1-5, with D possibly being TRBD1 (6 bases). Germline V CDR1 and CDR2: MDHEN, SYDVKM. The CDR3 consists of 15 residues. Trimming cost V 6 bases and J 5 bases, with 17 bases left between them. The CDR3 bases are TGTGCCAGCAGACCAATACAGGGTTGGGATCAGCCCCAGCATTTT. It codes for CASRPIQGWDQPQHF.

This clonotype was seen more than once but under ten times. The gene calls are TRBV10-2 and TRBJ2-1, with 8 positions matching TRBD1. The CDR3 contains 15 residues. V was clipped by 6 bases and J by 0 bases; unmatched bases: 4. Germline CDR1 and CDR2: WSHSY and SAAADI. The CDR3 bases are TGCGCCAGCAGGGATACAGGGGGCTCCTACAATGAGCAGTTCTTC. This codes for CASRDTGGSYNEQFF.

There are many counts of this clonotype. The chain recombines TRBV28 with TRBJ2-3; maybe TRBD1 (5 bases). CDR1 is MDHEN, CDR2 SYDVKM, per germline. V lost 5 bases to trimming and J lost 5 bases, with 8 bases between them. CDR3 length: 12 residues. The CDR3, as DNA: TGTGCCAGCAGTGGGGCTGAAGATACGCAGTATTTT. It translates to CASSGAEDTQYF.

This clonotype was observed many times. The rearrangement links TRBV27 to TRBJ2-1; D may be TRBD2 (5 bases). Between the trimmed V and J ends, which lost 9 bases and 2 bases, there was a span of 11 bases. The length of the CDR3 is 13 residues. CDR1 is MNHEY and CDR2 is SMNVEV in the germline V gene (reference sequence). The chain's CDR3 is CASPGIPYNEQFF. The DNA of the CDR3 is TGTGCCAGTCCCGGGATCCCCTACAATGAGCAGTTCTTC.

This clonotype was counted between two and nine times. The chain combines TRBV12-3 or TRBV12-4 with TRBJ2-4; 10 bases are shared with TRBD2. V lost 1 base to trimming and J lost 2 bases; unmatched junction nucleotides: 2. The CDR3 is 16 residues long. The CDR3 DNA reads as TGTGCCAGCAGTTTAGTTAGCGGGAGGACCAAAAACATTCAGTACTTC. Translation: CASSLVSGRTKNIQYF.

As DNA, the CDR3 is TGTGCCAGCAGTTCCCGAGGGACAGGGGGCACTGAAGCTTTCTTT. It translates to CASSSRGTGGTEAFF. The chain employs TRBV12-3 or TRBV12-4 and TRBJ1-1; 11 nucleotides align to TRBD1. The CDR3 extends over 15 amino acids. V shed 4 bases and J 4 bases; nucleotides not matched to a gene: 5.

This clonotype was counted between two and nine times. The chain couples TRBV29-1 to TRBJ2-5; TRBD1 matches 7 bases. CDR3 length equals 14 residues. The V gene's germline CDR1 is SQVTM and CDR2 ANQGSEA. After removal of 3 bases from V and 4 bases from J, the junction contained 8 bases not matched to a gene. CDR3 sequence (DNA): TGCAGCGTTGATCGAGCAGGGGGTGGAGAGACCCAGTACTTC. Translated, it gives CSVDRAGGGETQYF.

This clonotype was recorded at least ten times. The chain couples TRBV20-1 to TRBJ2-3, with 8 bases that match TRBD1. The V and J ends lost 0 bases and 3 bases, in that order; junction bases with no gene match: 11. In germline, CDR1 is DFQATT, CDR2 SNEGSKA (reference sequence). The CDR3 extends over 17 amino acids. CDR3 residues: CSARDVERTGLTDTQYF. The CDR3 DNA follows: TGCAGTGCTAGAGACGTCGAGCGGACAGGGCTTACAGATACGCAGTATTTT.

The chain links TRBV4-3 to TRBJ2-3; 7 bases fit TRBD2. The junction had 6 bases not matched to a gene; V was cut back by 0 bases and J by 6 bases. CDR3 length equals 15 residues. Germline V gives CDR1 LGHNA, CDR2 YSLEER. This chain's CDR3 is CASSQDPRETDTQYF. The CDR3 region has the DNA TGCGCCAGCAGCCAAGATCCGCGGGAGACTGATACGCAGTATTTT.

The gene calls are TRBV6-5 and TRBJ1-5, with D possibly being TRBD1 (5 bases). This CDR3 has 18 amino acids. Looked up from germline, CDR1 is MNHEY and CDR2 is SVGAGI. The V end was cut by 0 bases, the J end by 0 bases, with 15 bases between. The chain's CDR3 is CASSYSTRGRYSNQPQHF. The CDR3 DNA reads as TGTGCCAGCAGTTACTCGACGAGGGGACGCTATAGCAATCAGCCCCAGCATTTT.

DNA for the CDR3: TGTGCCAGCAGTAAGAAAACAGCAACTGAAAACTATGGCTACACCTTC. Translated, it gives CASSKKTATENYGYTF. The chain recombines TRBV6-1 with TRBJ1-2; D unresolved. The germline V gene has CDR1 MNHNS and CDR2 SASEGT. There are 16 residues in the CDR3. V lost 5 bases and J 2 bases, leaving 18 bases between the germline ends.

V usage is TRBV29-1 and J usage is TRBJ2-1; no clear D gene. Germline CDR1 and CDR2: SQVTM and ANQGSEA. The CDR3 is 12 amino acids. The V end was cut by 4 bases, the J end by 7 bases, with 11 bases between. The CDR3 sequence is CSVVLVRNEQFF. CDR3 in DNA: TGCAGCGTTGTCCTAGTTAGAAATGAGCAGTTCTTC.

V gene TRBV14 combines with J gene TRBJ2-7; perhaps TRBD1 as D (5 bases). Trimming left V 10 bases short and J 2 bases short, with 18 bases between. CDR1 and CDR2 from the germline V gene are SGHDN and FVKESK. This CDR3 has 14 residues. CDR3 sequence reads: CATRKTQGPYEQYF. The CDR3 DNA reads as TGTGCCACCCGGAAGACCCAGGGTCCCTACGAGCAGTACTTC.

This clonotype has a handful of counts. The rearrangement joins TRBV3-1 to TRBJ1-2, with TRBD1 matching over 7 bases. Trimming cost V 7 bases and J 2 bases; bases outside gene matches: 1. The CDR3 is 12 residues long. The V gene's germline CDR1 is LGHDT and CDR2 YNNKEL (reference sequence). CDR3: CASTQGNYGYTF. Here the CDR3 DNA reads TGTGCCAGCACACAGGGGAACTATGGCTACACCTTC.

This clonotype came up a few times. The chain combines TRBV19 with TRBJ1-4, with a possible D match to TRBD1 (6 bases). The CDR3 covers 13 residues. Trimming took 7 bases from V and 2 from J, leaving 8 bases between them. Germline assignment: CDR1 LNHDA and CDR2 SQIVND (reference sequence). CDR3 loop: CASTGVTNEKLFF. The CDR3 bases are TGTGCCAGTACAGGGGTGACTAATGAAAAACTGTTTTTT.

The chain links TRBV10-3 to TRBJ2-5; TRBD2 aligns across 12 bases. The CDR3 sequence is 16 residues long. Germline CDR1 and CDR2: ENHRY and SYGVKD. With V trimmed by 3 bases and J by 5 bases, 7 bases remained unmatched. The CDR3 sequence: CAISDSLAGGRETQYF. The CDR3 bases are TGTGCCATCAGTGATTCCCTAGCGGGGGGGCGCGAGACCCAGTACTTC.

V usage is TRBV18 and J usage is TRBJ2-3; no clear D gene. Germline assignment: CDR1 KGHSH and CDR2 LQKENI. The CDR3 is 14 residues long. Trimming shortened V by 0 bases and J by 2 bases, and 6 bases separated the two germline ends. CDR3 DNA: TGTGCCAGCTCACCACCCCCCAACACAGATACGCAGTATTTT. It encodes CASSPPPNTDTQYF.

The rearrangement links TRBV6-1 to TRBJ2-2; D may be TRBD1 or TRBD2 (5 bases each). The V end was cut by 7 bases, the J end by 5 bases, with 14 bases between. Germline CDR1 MNHNS, CDR2 SASEGT. CDR3 length equals 14 residues. The CDR3 spells CASKLGRLTGELFF. The CDR3 nucleotides are TGTGCCAGCAAATTGGGACGGCTTACCGGGGAGCTGTTTTTT.

This clonotype was recorded a few times. The rearrangement joins TRBV7-2 to TRBJ2-3; no reliable D call. This CDR3 is 14 amino acids long. Trimming shortened V by 5 bases and J by 0 bases, and 9 bases separated the two germline ends. Per the germline V gene, CDR1 is SGHTA and CDR2 is FQGNSA. For the CDR3, the DNA is TGTGCCAGCAGCCCGATGGAGAGCACAGATACGCAGTATTTT. Its translation: CASSPMESTDTQYF.

This clonotype was counted a few times. This chain connects TRBV5-1 to TRBJ2-2; possibly TRBD2 for D (6 bases). CDR1 is SGHRS, CDR2 YFSETQ, per germline. The CDR3 runs to 17 residues. V was trimmed by 0 bases and J by 6 bases, leaving 18 bases between them. CDR3 protein: CASSLDVGRYGAGELFF. The CDR3 DNA follows: TGCGCCAGCAGCTTGGATGTAGGGAGGTACGGCGCCGGGGAGCTGTTTTTT.

The chain's CDR3 is CSARDFGRILETQYF. As DNA, the CDR3 is TGCAGTGCTAGAGATTTTGGACGGATTCTGGAGACCCAGTACTTC. This rearrangement joins TRBV20-1 to TRBJ2-5; no firm D call. This CDR3 is 15 amino acids long. Trimming removed 0 bases at V and 5 bases at J, with 16 bases between. Germline assignment: CDR1 DFQATT and CDR2 SNEGSKA (reference sequence).

This clonotype was counted between two and nine times. The V and J genes are TRBV20-1 and TRBJ1-1; TRBD1 matches at 7 bases. Germline lookup yields CDR1 DFQATT and CDR2 SNEGSKA (reference sequence). Germline trimming cut 6 bases from V and 4 bases from J; bases unmatched to any gene: 14. There are 15 residues in the CDR3. The CDR3 bases are TGCAGTGCCGACGGGACAGCTCGGGCGTCCACTGAAGCTTTCTTT. Protein sequence: CSADGTARASTEAFF.

This clonotype was found many times. The rearrangement uses TRBV10-3 and TRBJ2-1; D remains unclear. Germline CDR1 and CDR2: ENHRY and SYGVKD. Trimming left V 2 bases short and J 7 bases short, with 15 bases between. This CDR3 is 15 amino acids long. CDR3 coding DNA: TGTGCCATCAGTGAGGGCAGGCCCCCTTGGAATGAGCAGTTCTTC. This encodes CAISEGRPPWNEQFF.

This chain joins TRBV28 and TRBJ2-3; D call uncertain. V lost 6 bases and J lost 5, with 12 bases in between. Germline V CDR1 and CDR2: MDHEN, SYDVKM. The length of the CDR3 is 13 residues. The CDR3 DNA sequence: TGTGCCAGCAGCTCCCGACCTGAAGATACGCAGTATTTT. This sequence encodes CASSSRPEDTQYF.